A selection of T cell receptor beta chains follows, all from one sample in a study of patients and donors after allogeneic stem cell transplantation. TCRdb processed the RT-PCR reads anew with MiXCR; each CDR3 protein has one entry. The table has approximately 150,000 distinct CDR3 sequences, 30% to 45% seen once; the top ten hold 50%. The sample was blood, either unsorted or a sorted T cell fraction (not recorded which). The receptor source for this set is a human donor who was either an allogeneic HSCT recipient or a stem cell or donor lymphocyte infusion donor (not recorded which). It is not recorded whose cells these are; they may come from a transplant donor. CDR3s include the opening cysteine and the closing phenylalanine or tryptophan. The D gene is left open where the match is weak. Clone size is not always given. Where it is, it says once, few, many or a class for expanded clones.

v_call	j_call	d_call	clone_size	cdr3_nt	cdr3_aa
TRBV10-3	TRBJ1-6	TRBD1	few	TGTGCCATCAGTGAAATCGTCGGGACAGGGAACTCACCCCTCCACTTT	CAISEIVGTGNSPLHF
TRBV20-1	TRBJ1-1	-	-	TGCAGTGCCAACGCAGTTAGAGTGAACACTGAAGCTTTCTTT	CSANAVRVNTEAFF
TRBV6-6	TRBJ1-2	-	few	TGTGCCAGCAGTACGGGAAGGCATGGCTACACCTTC	CASSTGRHGYTF
TRBV5-1	TRBJ1-5	-	few	TGCGCCAGCAGCTTCGGAGACGATAGCAATCAGCCCCAGCATTTT	CASSFGDDSNQPQHF
TRBV7-2	TRBJ2-3	-	-	TGTGCCAGCAGCTTAAAGGGAGCCGCGGCTAGCACAGATACGCAGTATTTT	CASSLKGAAASTDTQYF
TRBV7-9	TRBJ1-4	TRBD1	-	TGTGCCAGCAGCTCGACCGGGACAGGGAATGAAAAACTGTTTTTT	CASSSTGTGNEKLFF
TRBV20-1	TRBJ2-7	-	few	TGCAGTGCTAGAGTTCCTGAGCAGTACGAGCAGTACTTC	CSARVPEQYEQYF
TRBV29-1	TRBJ2-7	-	once	TGCAGCGTTGAAGAGGGCAGCTCCCGCGAGCAGTACTTC	CSVEEGSSREQYF
TRBV7-2	TRBJ2-5	TRBD2	few	TGTGCCAGCAGCTTAACTAGCGGTACCCAAGAGACCCAGTACTTC	CASSLTSGTQETQYF
TRBV24-1	TRBJ2-3	-	-	TGTGCCACCCGGGGAGACAGCCTGACTAGCACAGATACGCAGTATTTT	CATRGDSLTSTDTQYF
TRBV29-1	TRBJ1-1	-	-	TGCAGCGATCAGCTTCAGGGAACTGAAGCTTTCTTT	CSDQLQGTEAFF
TRBV7-9	TRBJ1-5	-	-	TGTGCCAGCAGCGACCCACTTCAGCCCCAGCATTTT	CASSDPLQPQHF
TRBV28	TRBJ2-5	TRBD2	-	TGTGCCAGCACTCTAAGTGGGGGACTAGTGATTCGTGAGACCCAGTACTTC	CASTLSGGLVIRETQYF
TRBV6-2/TRBV6-3	TRBJ2-1	-	few	TGTGCCAGCAACGACAGGGGACTACCGCATGAGCAGTTCTTC	CASNDRGLPHEQFF
TRBV7-9	TRBJ1-2	-	once	TGTGCCAGCAGCCCCCCAACAGGGCCCAATGGCTACACCTTC	CASSPPTGPNGYTF
TRBV7-9	TRBJ1-3	-	few	TGTGCCAGCAGCCAAGGAGCGAGAGGAAACACCATATATTTT	CASSQGARGNTIYF
TRBV12-3/TRBV12-4	TRBJ1-1	-	once	TGTGCCAGCAGTCCCACAGGCCGTAACACTGAAGCTTTCTTT	CASSPTGRNTEAFF
TRBV12-3/TRBV12-4	TRBJ1-2	-	few	TGTGCCAGCAGCCGGGGGGAGAGGGGCTACACCTTC	CASSRGERGYTF
TRBV12-3/TRBV12-4	TRBJ1-4	-	-	TGTGCCAGCAGTTCTAACAGGGTCTCGGGTGAAAAACTGTTTTTT	CASSSNRVSGEKLFF
TRBV3-1	TRBJ2-5	-	-	TGTGCCAGCAGCTACAACGTCAGGGGAGGGACCCAGTACTTC	CASSYNVRGGTQYF
TRBV12-3/TRBV12-4	TRBJ1-1	-	few	TGTGCCAGCAGGCCCTCGGGATTCACTGAAGCTTTCTTT	CASRPSGFTEAFF
TRBV9	TRBJ2-1	TRBD1	few	TGTGCCAGCAGCGTATTCCGGGACAGGGTGGGATACAATGAGCAGTTCTTC	CASSVFRDRVGYNEQFF
TRBV12-3/TRBV12-4	TRBJ2-7	TRBD1	-	TGTGCCAGCACTCACGACAGGGCCGAGCAGTACTTC	CASTHDRAEQYF
TRBV6-5	TRBJ2-1	-	-	TGTGCCAGCTCCCAGGGCCCCGGGGCAGGCTCCTACAATGAGCAGTTCTTC	CASSQGPGAGSYNEQFF
TRBV29-1	TRBJ2-7	TRBD2	-	TGCAGCGTCAGCGGGGGGACGGTATCCTACAAGCAGTACTTC	CSVSGGTVSYKQYF
TRBV19	TRBJ1-5	-	-	TGTGCCAGTAGCCTCCGACGGGGCAATCAGCCCCAGCATTTT	CASSLRRGNQPQHF
TRBV7-9	TRBJ2-2	-	few	TGTGCCAGCAGTATCCCGGGGGTTCCCGGGGAGCTGTTTTTT	CASSIPGVPGELFF
TRBV12-3/TRBV12-4	TRBJ2-2	-	-	TGTGCCAGCAGCGAATGGGGGCTAAAAGGCGGGGAGCTGTTTTTT	CASSEWGLKGGELFF
TRBV7-2	TRBJ1-2	-	few	TGTGCCAGCAGCTTTAGGGCCCCTCCAAACTATGGCTACACCTTC	CASSFRAPPNYGYTF
TRBV29-1	TRBJ2-5	-	-	TGCAGCGTTGGTTTCGCAGGGAGCGAGACCCAGTACTTC	CSVGFAGSETQYF
TRBV10-3	TRBJ1-5	-	-	TGTGCCATCAGCTTAGGACAATTTGGAAGCAATCAGCCCCAGCATTTT	CAISLGQFGSNQPQHF
TRBV11-1	TRBJ1-6	TRBD1	-	TGTGCCAGCAGCCAAGACAGGGGTGGGTCACCCCTCCACTTT	CASSQDRGGSPLHF
TRBV5-1	TRBJ2-5	-	-	TGCGCCAGCAGCTTCCAGGGGCTGAAAGAGACCCAGTACTTC	CASSFQGLKETQYF
TRBV20-1	TRBJ1-3	TRBD1	few	TGCAGTGCTCGGAAGGGGGCCGGAGGAAACACCATATATTTT	CSARKGAGGNTIYF
TRBV20-1	TRBJ2-2	-	-	TGCAGTGCTAGGGGGGTTGCGGGCACCGGGGAGCTGTTTTTT	CSARGVAGTGELFF
TRBV12-3/TRBV12-4	TRBJ2-1	TRBD2	-	TGTGCCAGCAGTCCCGGGACTAGCGGGGATCCCAGGAGGTTCTTC	CASSPGTSGDPRRFF
TRBV20-1	TRBJ1-1	-	few	TGCAGTGCTATTGGGAACACTGAAGCTTTCTTT	CSAIGNTEAFF
TRBV5-6	TRBJ1-5	-	-	TGTGCCAGCAGCTTCTGGGGGGATCAGCCCCAGCATTTT	CASSFWGDQPQHF
TRBV6-5	TRBJ1-1	-	-	TGTGCCAGCAGCCCCGGTGCGGGGGTCCCTGAAGCTTTCTTT	CASSPGAGVPEAFF
TRBV3-1	TRBJ1-2	-	few	TGTGCCAGCAGCCAAGGGGGGGATTCCTATGGCTACACCTTC	CASSQGGDSYGYTF
TRBV14	TRBJ2-2	-	-	TGTGCCAGCAGCCAAGGAGGGGAGCTGTTTTTT	CASSQGGELFF
TRBV9	TRBJ2-1	TRBD1	-	TGTGCCAGCAGCGTAGGTCTAGACAGGGGATACAATGAGCAGTTCTTC	CASSVGLDRGYNEQFF
TRBV12-3/TRBV12-4	TRBJ2-1	-	-	TGTGCCAGCAGTCCCCGGACAGCCTACAATGAGCAGTTCTTC	CASSPRTAYNEQFF